The sequence of this T cell receptor beta chain was determined in a study of T cell repertoires in cytomegalovirus infection. Study details: Public TCR beta signatures indicated both CMV infection and matching HLA type. Findings of the study overall: Summed frequency of shared TCR beta families picked out CMV carriers who also had the relevant HLA. Dominating the ex vivo response were HLA-C-restricted CMV-specific TCR beta clonotypes.

Turning to this clonotype: The antigen is not known.

TCRdb recomputed calls from the reads with MiXCR, one row per CDR3 protein. Of roughly 500,000 distinct CDR3 sequences in the sample, about 17% were seen once. The specimen was CD8+ T cells from PBMCs. The receptor was isolated from a human donor in good health (CMV status not recorded). Some clones in this sample may be carry-over from other donors' samples.

CDR3 region: CASKGGGDNEQFF. The CDR3 nucleotides are TGTGCCAGCAAGGGGGGGGGGGACAATGAGCAGTTCTTC. The chain is built from TRBV12-3 or TRBV12-4 and TRBJ2-1; D perhaps matches TRBD2 (7 bases). V was shortened by 7 bases and J by 5 bases, with 12 bases between the two germline ends. The CDR3 spans 13 residues.